The rows below give T cell receptor beta chains drawn from one sample of a study of cytomegalovirus exposure and HLA in healthy donors. Libraries were prepared by immunoSEQ multiplex PCR; TCRdb keeps only in-frame clonotypes and omits some of them. The profile shows 150,000 to 200,000 clones, 70% to 80% of them singletons. The sample comprised PBMCs. The source of these receptors is a woman between 50 and 59 years old in good health and CMV-seronegative. CDR3s include the opening cysteine and the closing phenylalanine or tryptophan. D genes are given only for firm matches. The size of a clone is reported for some rows only, either as once, few or many, or as a class for expanded clones.

D gene,V gene,clone size,J gene,CDR3 DNA,CDR3 protein
-,TRBV19,-,TRBJ1-2,TGTGCCAGTAGTCCACTAACAGGCTGGGGTGGCTACACCTTC,CASSPLTGWGGYTF
TRBD1,TRBV28,-,TRBJ1-1,TGTGCCAGCAGGTCGGGACAGGGGACTTTCTTT,CASRSGQGTFF
TRBD1,TRBV7-2,-,TRBJ2-3,TGTGCCAGCAGCTTAGGTGGGACAGGGGCCAGCACAGATACGCAGTATTTT,CASSLGGTGASTDTQYF
-,TRBV6-4,once,TRBJ1-2,TGTGCCAGCAGCGCGCAGGGTGGATATGGCTACACCTTC,CASSAQGGYGYTF
-,TRBV10-3,-,TRBJ2-1,TGTGCCATCAGTGTTGTGGGGCAGACAAGGGGGAATGAGCAGTTCTTC,CAISVVGQTRGNEQFF
-,TRBV5-4,-,TRBJ2-3,TGTGCCAGCAGCCCGGCGGGAAGGGGAGATACGCAGTATTTT,CASSPAGRGDTQYF
TRBD1,TRBV5-1,-,TRBJ2-1,TGCGCCAGCAGCCTCACCGGGACAGAGAGTTTTAATGAGCAGTTCTTC,CASSLTGTESFNEQFF
-,TRBV19,once,TRBJ1-4,TGTGCCAGTAGTCTCCAGGGGCTAGATGAAAAACTGTTTTTT,CASSLQGLDEKLFF
-,TRBV4-3,-,TRBJ1-6,TGCGCCAGCAGCCAAGATCACAGGGAAAATTCACCCCTCCACTTT,CASSQDHRENSPLHF
-,TRBV19,-,TRBJ1-4,TGTGCCAGTACCGTCCAGGGAATTAGTGAAAAACTGTTTTTT,CASTVQGISEKLFF
-,TRBV19,-,TRBJ1-5,TGTGCCAGTAGTAACCGACAGTCCAATCAGCCCCAGCATTTT,CASSNRQSNQPQHF
-,TRBV19,-,TRBJ2-2,TGTGCCAGTAGCCGCGGACAAAGTAGGACCGGGGAGCTGTTTTTT,CASSRGQSRTGELFF
-,TRBV20-1,few,TRBJ1-4,TGCAGTGCTGCCCGAGAAGAAAAACTGTTTTTT,CSAAREEKLFF
-,TRBV2,few,TRBJ1-1,TGTGCCAGCAGAACACAAGGGGCGTACACTGAAGCTTTCTTT,CASRTQGAYTEAFF
-,TRBV6-1,-,TRBJ2-5,TGTGCCAGCAGGAGCCCGAACCAAGAGACCCAGTACTTC,CASRSPNQETQYF
-,TRBV28,-,TRBJ2-5,TGTGCCACCCGACAAACAAAGAGAGAGACCCAGTACTTC,CATRQTKRETQYF
-,TRBV30,-,TRBJ2-5,TGTGCCCCGGTACCTCCCCCGGAGACCCAGTACTTC,CAPVPPPETQYF
-,TRBV7-2,-,TRBJ1-2,TGTGCCAGCACCATAGCGGGGGGAAACTATGGCTACACCTTC,CASTIAGGNYGYTF
TRBD2,TRBV5-1,-,TRBJ2-5,TGCGCCAGCCGCCCATTGACTAGCCTGGAGACCCAGTACTTC,CASRPLTSLETQYF
TRBD1,TRBV19,-,TRBJ1-5,TGTGCCAGTAGCCTGACAGGGTACCAGCCCCAGCATTTT,CASSLTGYQPQHF
TRBD2,TRBV27,-,TRBJ2-1,TGTGCCAGCAGTGCGCTAGCGGGAGCGTTGGGCGAGCAGTTCTTC,CASSALAGALGEQFF
TRBD2,TRBV7-3,-,TRBJ2-5,TGTGCCAGCAGCCCCCTAGCGGGGGGGGTGGAGACCCAGTACTTC,CASSPLAGGVETQYF
-,TRBV5-1,-,TRBJ2-3,TGCGCCAGCAGCTTGGAGGCTGGACAAGCCACCACAGATACGCAGTATTTT,CASSLEAGQATTDTQYF
-,TRBV9,-,TRBJ1-4,TGTGCCAGCAGCGTAGGGGCTTATAATGAAAAACTGTTTTTT,CASSVGAYNEKLFF
TRBD2,TRBV6-4,-,TRBJ2-7,TGTGCCAGCCACCCCCCAGGCGCGGGAGGACACTACGAGCAGTACTTC,CASHPPGAGGHYEQYF
TRBD1,TRBV7-9,-,TRBJ2-7,TGTGCCAGCAGTCTCTTACCGGGGACAGGGACCCACGAGCAGTACTTC,CASSLLPGTGTHEQYF
TRBD1,TRBV6-1,once,TRBJ2-5,TGTGCCAGCAGTGACCCGGTGAGGGGGCATGGAGAGACCCAGTACTTC,CASSDPVRGHGETQYF
-,TRBV28,-,TRBJ1-1,TGTGCCAGCAGTTTGACGGGAGGGGGAACTGAAGCTTTCTTT,CASSLTGGGTEAFF
TRBD1,TRBV5-1,-,TRBJ1-4,TGCGCCAGCAGCGACAGGGGGAGAGGTGAAAAACTGTTTTTT,CASSDRGRGEKLFF
-,TRBV14,once,TRBJ2-7,TGTGCCAGCAGCCAAGTTAACAGCTTGAACGAGCAGTACTTC,CASSQVNSLNEQYF
TRBD2,TRBV15,-,TRBJ2-2,TGTGCCACCAGCTCCGGGAGCGGGGACGGGGAGCTGTTTTTT,CATSSGSGDGELFF
-,TRBV25-1,-,TRBJ1-2,TGTGCCAGCAGTGAAAGGCATGGGGCTGGAGGCTACACCTTC,CASSERHGAGGYTF
TRBD1,TRBV28,few,TRBJ1-3,TGTGCCAGCAGTTTATATATTGGGACAGGGCACTCTGGAAACACCATATATTTT,CASSLYIGTGHSGNTIYF
TRBD1,TRBV19,-,TRBJ1-5,TGTGCCAGTAGTAGGCAGGGGGCTAGCAATCAGCCCCAGCATTTT,CASSRQGASNQPQHF
TRBD1,TRBV5-6,-,TRBJ2-7,TGTGCCAGCAGCTTGTACGGGACAGGGGGATACGAGCAGTACTTC,CASSLYGTGGYEQYF